Shown below are 27 T cell receptor beta chains from a single sample sequenced in a study of blood T cell repertoires in COVID-19. Assay used: immunoSEQ multiplex PCR; TCRdb lists only in-frame clones, some missing. The profile shows 240,000 or so clones, around 90% of them singletons. Sequenced sample: peripheral blood. All receptors derive from a man between 60 and 75 years old who had recovered from COVID-19.

This clone was recorded once. The chain uses TRBV19 and TRBJ2-2, with a possible D match to TRBD2 (6 bases). Germline CDR1 reads LNHDA; CDR2 reads SQIVND (reference sequence). V gave up 0 bases and J gave up 6 bases, with 11 bases separating them. This CDR3 has 15 residues. CDR3 protein: CASSIDLTSSGELFF. In DNA, the CDR3 is TGTGCCAGTAGTATAGACCTTACTAGCTCCGGGGAGCTGTTTTTT.

This clone was observed a single time. The gene calls are TRBV5-6 and TRBJ1-6; 8 bases map to TRBD1. The CDR3 has 13 amino acids. Germline loops: CDR1 SGHDT, CDR2 YYEEEE. V lost 4 bases and J lost 7; bases outside the gene matches: 1. CDR3 nucleotide sequence: TGTGCCAGCAGCAGACAGGGGAATTCACCCCTCCACTTT. Its protein product is CASSRQGNSPLHF.

J is TRBJ2-1 and V is TRBV2; possibly TRBD1 for D (6 bases). Looked up from germline, CDR1 is SNHLY and CDR2 is FYNNEI. The germline V and J ends were trimmed by 6 bases and 2 bases, with 14 bases remaining between them. The CDR3 contains 15 residues. The chain's CDR3 is CASSSRGYAYNEQFF. DNA for the CDR3: TGTGCCAGCAGCTCCAGGGGTTACGCCTACAATGAGCAGTTCTTC.

The chain combines TRBV5-1 with TRBJ2-3; 7 bases line up with TRBD2. CDR1 is SGHRS and CDR2 is YFSETQ in the germline V gene. The junction had 9 bases not matched to a gene; V was cut back by 3 bases and J by 2 bases. This CDR3 comprises 16 residues. The CDR3 coding sequence is TGCGCCAGCAGCTCCGGGACTAAAACAAACACAGATACGCAGTATTTT. Translating gives CASSSGTKTNTDTQYF.

The V gene is TRBV11-2, the J gene TRBJ1-1; TRBD1 matches at 7 bases. The CDR3 extends over 14 amino acids. Germline assignment: CDR1 SGHAT and CDR2 FQNNGV. V lost 3 bases, J lost 3 bases, and 4 bases stayed unmatched. The CDR3 is CASSFDQGDTEAFF. The DNA for the CDR3 is TGTGCCAGCAGCTTCGATCAGGGGGACACTGAAGCTTTCTTT.

V gene TRBV11-2 combines with J gene TRBJ2-7; D call uncertain. CDR1 and CDR2 from the germline V gene are SGHAT and FQNNGV. The CDR3 runs 15 residues. V was shortened by 2 bases and J by 2 bases, with 13 bases between the two germline ends. CDR3 in DNA: TGTGCCAGCAGCTTAACTCTTATGAACCCCTACGAGCAGTACTTC. Residues: CASSLTLMNPYEQYF. Combining the CDR3 with reference TRBV11-2 and TRBJ2-7 gives the whole variable domain EAGVAQSPRYKIIEKRQSVAFWCNPISGHATLYWYQQILGQGPKLLIQFQNNGVVDDSQLPKDRFSAERLKGVDSTLKIQPAKLEDSAVYLCASSLTLMNPYEQYFGPGTRLTVT.

The chain is built from TRBV25-1 and TRBJ2-2; D uncertain. Trimming pared 3 bases from V and 0 bases from J, leaving 8 bases between. This CDR3 contains 15 residues. The germline V gene has CDR1 MGHDK and CDR2 SYGVNS. CDR3 amino acids: CASSERPANTGELFF. The CDR3 DNA sequence: TGTGCCAGCAGTGAGAGGCCCGCGAACACCGGGGAGCTGTTTTTT. Using reference TRBV25-1 and TRBJ2-2 for the parts outside the CDR3, the full variable domain is EADIYQTPRYLVIGTGKKITLECSQTMGHDKMYWYQQDPGMELHLIHYSYGVNSTEKGDLSSESTVSRIRTEHFPLTLESARPSHTSQYLCASSERPANTGELFFGEGSRLTVL.

The genes are TRBV5-1 and TRBJ2-3, with TRBD2 identical over 9 bases. CDR1 is SGHRS, CDR2 YFSETQ, per germline. V dropped 0 bases and J dropped 4; count of bases not matched to a gene: 9. This CDR3 region has 17 residues. CDR3 protein: CASSLGLSGGMSDTQYF. The CDR3 bases are TGCGCCAGCAGCTTGGGCTTAAGCGGGGGGATGTCAGATACGCAGTATTTT.

This chain connects TRBV5-8 to TRBJ1-6; D is possibly TRBD1 (6 bases). V lost 4 bases, J lost 2 bases, and 13 bases lay in between. This CDR3 has 16 residues. CDR1 is SGHTS, CDR2 YDEGEE, per germline. The CDR3 loop reads CASSRTGITYNSPLHF. CDR3 DNA sequence: TGTGCCAGCAGCCGTACAGGGATCACCTATAATTCACCCCTCCACTTT.

The rearrangement joins TRBV6-5 to TRBJ1-2; perhaps TRBD1 as D (5 bases). Trimming removed 5 bases from V and 4 bases from J, with 8 bases in between. CDR1 is MNHEY and CDR2 is SVGAGI in the germline V gene. CDR3 length: 12 amino acids. The DNA for the CDR3 is TGTGCCAGCAGTCAGGGAACCTATGGCTACACCTTC. Protein sequence: CASSQGTYGYTF.

The rearrangement links TRBV6-1 to TRBJ1-1, with no clear D. Per germline, CDR1 MNHNS and CDR2 SASEGT. CDR3 length: 13 amino acids. The V and J ends lost 2 bases and 4 bases respectively, with 8 bases between them. CDR3 amino acids: CASSELGLTEAFF. For the CDR3, the DNA is TGTGCCAGCAGTGAACTAGGACTCACTGAAGCTTTCTTT.

A few counts support this clone. The V gene is TRBV2, the J gene TRBJ1-1; a weak D match, TRBD1 (5 bases). Trimming shortened V by 10 bases and J by 1 base, and 13 bases separated the two germline ends. The germline V gene has CDR1 SNHLY and CDR2 FYNNEI. The CDR3 covers 13 residues. The CDR3 DNA is TGTGCCATGGGGGGATTAGGGAACACTGAAGCTTTCTTT. It translates to CAMGGLGNTEAFF.

V usage is TRBV18 and J usage is TRBJ1-1; D might be TRBD1 (5 bases). This CDR3 has 13 amino acids. V was cut by 8 bases and J by 6 bases, with 16 bases left in between. Germline CDR1 reads KGHSH; CDR2 reads LQKENI. The CDR3 reads CASAVDRTAEAFF. The DNA of the CDR3 is TGTGCCAGCGCCGTCGACAGAACCGCTGAAGCTTTCTTT.

This rearrangement joins TRBV2 to TRBJ1-6; a weak D match, TRBD1 (6 bases). Trimming removed 5 bases at V and 4 bases at J, with 9 bases between. Germline loops: CDR1 SNHLY, CDR2 FYNNEI. The CDR3 totals 14 residues. The CDR3 protein is CASSTDRYNSPLHF. CDR3 DNA sequence: TGTGCCAGCAGTACCGACAGGTATAATTCACCCCTCCACTTT.

The chain is built from TRBV7-6 and TRBJ2-1, with D possibly matching TRBD2 (7 bases). Trimming stripped 0 bases from V and 2 bases from J, with 11 bases between. The CDR3 extends over 16 amino acids. CDR1 and CDR2 from the germline V gene are SGHVS and FNYEAQ. This chain's CDR3 is CASSLAAGATYNEQFF. CDR3 nucleotide sequence: TGTGCCAGCAGCTTAGCTGCGGGGGCCACCTACAATGAGCAGTTCTTC.

This clone was seen just once. The chain employs TRBV6-5 and TRBJ1-1; 7 nucleotides align to TRBD1. The germline gives CDR1 MNHEY, CDR2 SVGAGI. J was trimmed by 4 bases and V by 6 bases; bases with no gene match: 5. CDR3 length: 13 amino acids. The CDR3 sequence is CASSLQGGTEAFF. As DNA, the CDR3 is TGTGCCAGCAGCCTCCAGGGGGGCACTGAAGCTTTCTTT.

This chain joins TRBV6-5 and TRBJ2-7, with D perhaps matching TRBD1 (5 bases). The CDR3 extends over 13 amino acids. V gave up 5 bases and J gave up 2 bases, with 10 bases separating them. The germline V gene has CDR1 MNHEY and CDR2 SVGAGI. The CDR3 sequence: CASSLTDTYEQYF. CDR3 nucleotides: TGTGCCAGCAGTCTGACAGATACCTACGAGCAGTACTTC.

The chain has TRBV2 and TRBJ2-7; TRBD1 matches 7 bases. Germline trimming cut 6 bases from V and 6 bases from J; bases unmatched to any gene: 8. Per the germline V gene, CDR1 is SNHLY and CDR2 is FYNNEI. This CDR3 has 13 amino acids. CDR3 DNA sequence: TGTGCCAGCAGACAGGGGTCAAGCTCCGAGCAGTACGTC. This encodes CASRQGSSSEQYV.

This rearrangement joins TRBV5-1 to TRBJ2-2; D remains ambiguous. The CDR3 has 13 amino acids. Between the trimmed V and J ends, which lost 0 bases and 4 bases, there was a span of 4 bases. The germline V gene has CDR1 SGHRS and CDR2 YFSETQ. This CDR3 is CASSLAGTGELFF. CDR3 DNA sequence: TGCGCCAGCAGCTTGGCAGGCACCGGGGAGCTGTTTTTT.

The chain is built from TRBV27 and TRBJ1-6; D possibly corresponds to TRBD1 (6 bases). V was trimmed by 1 base and J by 9 bases, leaving 10 bases between them. This CDR3 region has 14 residues. The germline V gene has CDR1 MNHEY and CDR2 SMNVEV (reference sequence). The CDR3 DNA sequence: TGTGCCAGCAGTTTATTAACAGGGAGTTCACCCCTCCACTTT. Its translation: CASSLLTGSSPLHF.

This clone was picked up one time. The chain uses TRBV6-6 and TRBJ1-1, with D unclear. The CDR3 covers 15 residues. Between the trimmed V and J ends, which lost 0 bases and 0 bases, there was a span of 8 bases. Germline V gene data show CDR1 as MNHNY and CDR2 as SVGAGI (reference sequence). CDR3 nucleotide sequence: TGTGCCAGCAGTTACTCTGCAGGAATGAACACTGAAGCTTTCTTT. Amino acids: CASSYSAGMNTEAFF.

This chain joins TRBV7-2 and TRBJ2-7; 7 nucleotides align to TRBD2. Trimming took 1 base from V and 1 from J; bases not matched to a gene: 7. The CDR3 loop spans 16 amino acids. Germline V gene sequence: CDR1 SGHTA, CDR2 FQGNSA. Here the CDR3 DNA reads TGTGCCAGCAGCTTAGGGGGGGGACGGCGATCCTACGAGCAGTACTTC. This sequence encodes CASSLGGGRRSYEQYF. Drawing the rest from reference TRBV7-2 and TRBJ2-7, the complete variable domain is GAGVSQSPSNKVTEKGKDVELRCDPISGHTALYWYRQSLGQGLEFLIYFQGNSAPDKSGLPSDRFSAERTGGSVSTLTIQRTQQEDSAVYLCASSLGGGRRSYEQYFGPGTRLTVT.

The rearrangement uses TRBV4-1 and TRBJ2-1, with a weak D call TRBD2 (7 bases). The CDR3 has 16 amino acids. Trimming pared 3 bases from V and 2 bases from J, leaving 14 bases between. Germline V gene data show CDR1 as MGHRA and CDR2 as YSYEKL. Here the CDR3 reads CASSQRDGGPYNEQFF. The CDR3 nucleotides read TGCGCCAGCAGCCAGCGGGACGGGGGGCCCTACAATGAGCAGTTCTTC.

This chain uses TRBV5-1 with TRBJ2-3, with 7 bases matching TRBD2. The V gene end was trimmed by 2 bases and the J gene end by 6 bases; junction bases not matched to a gene: 6. Germline values: CDR1 SGHRS, CDR2 YFSETQ. This CDR3 is built from 14 residues. The CDR3 region is CASSFNSGRDTQYF. CDR3 DNA: TGCGCCAGCAGCTTCAATAGCGGGCGGGATACGCAGTATTTT.

The rearrangement uses TRBV5-1 and TRBJ1-3; possible D gene TRBD1, 5 bases. The germline gives CDR1 SGHRS, CDR2 YFSETQ. The CDR3 has 15 residues. The ends were cut back, 6 bases at V and 0 bases at J, with 13 bases in the middle. CDR3 nucleotide sequence: TGCGCCAGCAAGGCTGGGGCCGCCTCTGGAAACACCATATATTTT. It encodes CASKAGAASGNTIYF.

This clone has more than one count but fewer than ten. The chain is built from TRBV10-2 and TRBJ2-2; D is unclear. Trimming shortened V by 3 bases and J by 3 bases, and 11 bases separated the two germline ends. The CDR3 contains 15 residues. CDR1 WSHSY and CDR2 SAAADI come from the germline V gene. The CDR3 DNA reads TGCGCCAGCAGTGAATATGTAGAGGACACCGGGGAGCTGTTTTTT. Protein sequence: CASSEYVEDTGELFF.

The V gene is TRBV27, the J gene TRBJ1-2, with 11 bases fitting TRBD1. The CDR3 is 15 amino acids. Germline-derived CDR1 and CDR2 are MNHEY and SMNVEV (reference sequence). Trimming cost V 5 bases and J 5 bases; bases outside gene matches: 7. As DNA, the CDR3 is TGTGCCAGCAGTGGGGGGACAGGGGGGATTTATGGCTACACCTTC. This translates into CASSGGTGGIYGYTF.